A single sample is the source of the 21 T cell receptor beta chains below, sequenced in a study of T cells expressing NK-cell markers. TCRdb reprocessed the 5' RACE reads, with one entry per CDR3 protein and no DNA. In all, the sample yields more than 400,000 distinct CDR3 sequences. Sample: blood T cells: a sorted CD56 or NKG2C T cell subset, CD4+ or CD8+ T cells, or bulk PBMC T cells (not recorded which). These receptors came from a woman between 18 and 75 years old in good health.

The rearrangement uses TRBV20-1 and TRBJ1-1. Per germline, CDR1 DFQATT and CDR2 SNEGSKA (reference sequence). The CDR3 has 16 amino acids. The CDR3 spells CSARENSGPMNTEAFF.

The chain joins TRBV6-6 to TRBJ2-2; there is no DNA to check the TCRdb D call of TRBD2. CDR3 size: 15 residues. Germline loops: CDR1 MNHNY, CDR2 SVGAGI (reference sequence). The CDR3 sequence: CASSYSWGLAGELFF.

This rearrangement joins TRBV4-2 to TRBJ2-5; TCRdb returns TRBD1, unconfirmable since there is no DNA. CDR1 and CDR2 (germline): LGHNA, YNFKEQ. The CDR3 extends over 16 amino acids. The CDR3 loop is CASSQGGEGFSGTQYF.

The J gene is TRBJ2-2, the V gene TRBV7-9. There are 14 residues in the CDR3. Germline values: CDR1 SEHNR, CDR2 FQNEAQ (reference sequence). The CDR3: CASSGWGNTGELFF. Full variable domain (missing parts from reference TRBV7-9 and TRBJ2-2): DTGVSQNPRHKITKRGQNVTFRCDPISEHNRLYWYRQTLGQGPEFLTYFQNEAQLEKSRLLSDRFSAERPKGSFSTLEIQRTEQGDSAMYLCASSGWGNTGELFFGEGSRLTVL.

The rearrangement joins TRBV20-1 to TRBJ2-3; there is no DNA to check the TCRdb D call of TRBD2. Germline assignment: CDR1 DFQATT and CDR2 SNEGSKA (reference sequence). This CDR3 has 16 residues. CDR3 loop: CSARDWASGGADTQYF.

The chain has TRBV7-9 and TRBJ2-1; TCRdb proposes TRBD1, but this gene call is untestable without DNA. CDR1 is SEHNR and CDR2 is FQNEAQ in the germline V gene (reference sequence). The CDR3 runs 12 residues. CDR3 region: CASSKTGDEQFF.

V is TRBV12-3 or TRBV12-4 and J is TRBJ2-2. The CDR3 spans 13 residues. CDR3 sequence: CASNLGDTGELFF.

This sequence joins TRBV12-3 or TRBV12-4 and TRBJ2-1; TCRdb designates TRBD1, a call that cannot be tested without DNA. CDR3 length equals 16 residues. The CDR3 here is CASSPRPGRSYNEQFF.

Here the CDR3 reads CASSVVSGLGEQFF. The chain links TRBV9 to TRBJ2-1; without DNA, the TCRdb call of TRBD2 cannot be checked. Germline values: CDR1 SGDLS, CDR2 YYNGEE. The CDR3 has 14 residues.

The chain links TRBV12-3 or TRBV12-4 to TRBJ2-1; checking the TCRdb D call of TRBD1 is not possible without DNA. This CDR3 is 13 amino acids long. The CDR3 sequence: CASRRQGRNEQFF.

The chain recombines TRBV20-1 with TRBJ2-3. This CDR3 region has 14 residues. Germline CDR1 reads DFQATT; CDR2 reads SNEGSKA (reference sequence). The CDR3: CSARSSRGTDTQYF.

V usage is TRBV12-3 or TRBV12-4 and J usage is TRBJ2-2; with no DNA, the TCRdb D assignment of TRBD1 cannot be verified. CDR3 length: 15 amino acids. The CDR3 protein is CASSDRSTNTGELFF.

V gene TRBV6-5 combines with J gene TRBJ2-1; TCRdb selects TRBD1, and the lack of DNA leaves this call unchecked. Germline V CDR1 and CDR2: MNHEY, SVGAGI. This CDR3 has 17 amino acids. CDR3 protein: CASSYSKRGGENNEQFF.

The V gene is TRBV29-1, the J gene TRBJ2-3; the D gene TCRdb calls, TRBD2, cannot be checked with no DNA. From germline, CDR1 is SQVTM and CDR2 ANQGSEA. The CDR3 is 16 residues long. The CDR3 sequence: CSVAGLAGVLTDTQYF.

The chain joins TRBV27 to TRBJ2-1; TCRdb picks TRBD2, but there is no DNA to check that call. The CDR3 consists of 15 residues. Germline-derived CDR1 and CDR2 are MNHEY and SMNVEV (reference sequence). The CDR3: CASSLQSAAGDEQFF.

This chain joins TRBV7-6 and TRBJ2-5; TCRdb's D call, TRBD2, is unchecked because there is no DNA. Germline CDR1 and CDR2: SGHVS and FNYEAQ. The CDR3 totals 16 residues. The CDR3 sequence: CASSLSSGMGGETQYF. The full variable domain, with the rest looked up from reference TRBV7-6 and TRBJ2-5, is GAGVSQSPRYKVTKRGQDVALRCDPISGHVSLYWYRQALGQGPEFLTYFNYEAQQDKSGLPNDRFSAERPEGSISTLTIQRTEQRDSAMYRCASSLSSGMGGETQYFGPGTRLLVL.

The J gene is TRBJ1-6, the V gene TRBV6-1. Looked up from germline, CDR1 is MNHNS and CDR2 is SASEGT. This CDR3 has 16 amino acids. The CDR3 sequence: CASTPTFSSYNSPLHF.

The genes are TRBV5-6 and TRBJ1-1. The CDR3 sequence is 14 residues long. CDR1 SGHDT and CDR2 YYEEEE come from the germline V gene. This CDR3 is CASSFIGTNTEAFF.

V usage is TRBV29-1 and J usage is TRBJ1-2; without DNA, the TCRdb call of TRBD1 cannot be checked. CDR1 and CDR2 (germline): SQVTM, ANQGSEA. The CDR3 is 15 residues long. CDR3 protein: CSVERDNRTPYGYTF.

J is TRBJ1-1 and V is TRBV7-2; TCRdb's D call of TRBD1 is untestable without DNA. The V gene's germline CDR1 is SGHTA and CDR2 FQGNSA. This CDR3 contains 14 residues. The CDR3 spells CASSLDRTNTEAFF.

The rearrangement links TRBV19 to TRBJ2-1. The CDR3 runs to 15 residues. Germline values: CDR1 LNHDA, CDR2 SQIVND (reference sequence). The CDR3 spells CASSIDQGSPTEQFF.